This T cell receptor (beta chain) appears in the sequencing data of a study of blood T cell repertoires in COVID-19. Study-level background: Samples came from the United States, Italy and Spain, spanning acute and convalescent COVID-19. PBMCs, B-cell-depleted T cells, or T cells provided the cDNA or gDNA that made up the material.

With 5 bases removed from V and 0 bases from J, the gap between germline ends came to 15 bases. Germline lookup yields CDR1 SGHVS and CDR2 FNYEAQ. This CDR3 region has 16 residues. Here immunoSEQ multiplex PCR was the method, and the copy in TCRdb shows in-frame clones only, minus some. The profile shows 95,000 to 130,000 clones, 75% to 95% of them singletons. Sequences were obtained from peripheral blood. The chain joins TRBV7-6 to TRBJ2-3, with a tentative D call TRBD2 (6 bases). This receptor was taken from a human donor with active COVID-19. The donor label of this sample is uncertain. The CDR3 DNA sequence: TGTGCCAGCAGCACTCGAAAGGGAGGAAGCACAGATACGCAGTATTTT. It yields the protein CASSTRKGGSTDTQYF.